One and the same sample provided the 14 T cell receptor beta chains below, sequenced in a study of human T cells and chemical hapten exposure. Documented time point: patch test 2, 6 weeks after DPC sensitization. Specified treatment: therapeutic diphenylcyclopropenone sensitization with weekly scalp DPC. TCRdb ran MiXCR on the RACE reads and lists one entry per CDR3 protein. The table has 80,000 to 100,000 distinct CDR3 sequences, 8% to 13% seen once. The sample here was whole blood, taken in connection with sensitization to the hapten diphenylcyclopropenone (DPC). These receptors all come from a woman between 45 and 65 years old with alopecia areata. Some clones in this sample may be carry-over from other donors' samples.

The V and J genes are TRBV20-1 and TRBJ2-6; 9 nucleotides agree with TRBD2. The CDR3 length is 16 residues. J lost 2 bases, V lost 0 bases, and 2 bases had no gene match. In germline, CDR1 is DFQATT, CDR2 SNEGSKA (reference sequence). CDR3 nucleotides: TGCAGTGCTAGAGATGGCGGGAGGGCTGGGGCCAACGTCCTGACTTTC. Translated: CSARDGGRAGANVLTF.

CDR3 nucleotides: TGTGCCAGCAAACCATGGAGTTCGGACACCGGGGAGCTGTTTTTT. It encodes CASKPWSSDTGELFF. The gene calls are TRBV28 and TRBJ2-2; D uncertain. CDR3 length equals 15 residues. In germline, CDR1 is MDHEN, CDR2 SYDVKM. V lost 7 bases, J lost 3 bases, and 15 bases lay in between.

The chain joins TRBV7-2 to TRBJ1-4; D gene ambiguous. Germline values: CDR1 SGHTA, CDR2 FQGNSA. Deletions cut 2 bases from V and 8 bases from J, with 21 bases between. CDR3 length equals 17 residues. DNA for the CDR3: TGTGCCAGCAGCTTAATGTTGGCGTCGGGGTTTCGGGAAAAACTGTTTTTT. It codes for CASSLMLASGFREKLFF.

In this sample, this clonotype turned up a few times. The chain employs TRBV7-2 and TRBJ1-1; D not resolved. With 1 base removed from V and 1 base from J, the gap between germline ends came to 7 bases. This CDR3 contains 14 residues. CDR1 SGHTA and CDR2 FQGNSA come from the germline V gene. Here the CDR3 reads CASSLVHRNTEAFF. As DNA, the CDR3 is TGTGCCAGCAGCTTAGTACACAGGAACACTGAAGCTTTCTTT.

The gene calls are TRBV6-1 and TRBJ1-5; D is ambiguous. The CDR3 is 13 amino acids. Per the germline V gene, CDR1 is MNHNS and CDR2 is SASEGT. V lost 3 bases and J lost 7, with 10 bases in between. DNA of the CDR3: TGTGCCAGCAGTGAGCGACCGGGGCAGCCCCAGCATTTT. Amino acids: CASSERPGQPQHF.

This chain joins TRBV20-1 and TRBJ1-6; no clear D. The CDR3 sequence is 14 residues long. The V and J ends lost 0 bases and 5 bases respectively, with 8 bases between them. Germline V gene lookup returns CDR1 DFQATT and CDR2 SNEGSKA (reference sequence). CDR3 sequence reads: CSARDDLNNSPLHF. The CDR3 bases are TGCAGTGCTAGAGATGACCTGAATAATTCACCCCTCCACTTT.

V usage is TRBV11-2 and J usage is TRBJ2-1; perhaps TRBD2 as D (6 bases). Trimming cost V 3 bases and J 2 bases, with 8 bases left between them. The V gene's germline CDR1 is SGHAT and CDR2 FQNNGV. The CDR3 covers 14 residues. CDR3 in amino acids: CASSFGGAYNEQFF. The DNA for the CDR3 is TGTGCCAGCAGCTTCGGGGGAGCCTACAATGAGCAGTTCTTC.

This rearrangement joins TRBV6-5 to TRBJ2-3; D unresolved. V was trimmed by 7 bases and J by 1 base, leaving 9 bases between them. The CDR3 runs 13 residues. Germline-derived CDR1 and CDR2 are MNHEY and SVGAGI. The CDR3 reads CASNEPGTDTQYF. CDR3 DNA sequence: TGTGCCAGCAACGAGCCAGGCACAGATACGCAGTATTTT.

The chain is built from TRBV5-1 and TRBJ2-3, with D possibly being TRBD2 (6 bases). CDR3 length equals 15 residues. Trimming took off 0 bases at V and 7 bases at J, with 15 bases between the two ends. The V gene's germline CDR1 is SGHRS and CDR2 YFSETQ. The CDR3 region has the DNA TGCGCCAGCAGCTTGGGTTCCGGGAGCTTAAATACGCAGTATTTT. Its protein product is CASSLGSGSLNTQYF. Full variable domain (outside the CDR3, taken from reference TRBV5-1 and TRBJ2-3): KAGVTQTPRYLIKTRGQQVTLSCSPISGHRSVSWYQQTPGQGLQFLFEYFSETQRNKGNFPGRFSGRQFSNSRSEMNVSTLELGDSALYLCASSLGSGSLNTQYFGPGTRLTVL.

The chain joins TRBV9 to TRBJ1-1, with 7 nucleotides matching TRBD1. V shed 5 bases, J shed 11 bases, and the junction held 15 bases outside the gene matches. There are 14 residues in the CDR3. Germline CDR1 SGDLS, CDR2 YYNGEE. The CDR3 protein is CASRAGTVPSEAFF. The CDR3 coding sequence is TGTGCCAGCAGGGCCGGGACAGTCCCCTCGGAGGCTTTCTTT. Full variable domain (rest looked up from reference TRBV9 and TRBJ1-1): DSGVTQTPKHLITATGQRVTLRCSPRSGDLSVYWYQQSLDQGLQFLIQYYNGEERAKGNILERFSAQQFPDLHSELNLSSLELGDSALYFCASRAGTVPSEAFFGQGTRLTVV.

This clonotype was detected only a few times. The chain joins TRBV6-1 to TRBJ2-6; D remains ambiguous. The CDR3 is 13 residues long. The germline CDR1 and CDR2 sequences are MNHNS and SASEGT. V gave up 7 bases and J gave up 0 bases, with 4 bases separating them. The CDR3 bases are TGTGCCAGCACGAACTCTGGGGCCAACGTCCTGACTTTC. It is translated as CASTNSGANVLTF.

This chain connects TRBV9 to TRBJ2-3; 9 bases are shared with TRBD2. Losses at the gene ends were 4 bases for V and 10 bases for J; bases not matched to a gene: 16. The CDR3 is 16 residues long. CDR1 is SGDLS, CDR2 YYNGEE, per germline. CDR3 coding DNA: TGTGCCAGCAGCAGGCGAAGAGCGGGAGGCTCCCAAGCGCAGTATTTT. It translates to CASSRRRAGGSQAQYF.

This clonotype was seen at least ten times. V gene TRBV7-2 combines with J gene TRBJ2-1; D uncertain. The CDR3 covers 16 residues. Trimming stripped 0 bases from V and 3 bases from J, with 12 bases between. In germline, CDR1 is SGHTA, CDR2 FQGNSA. CDR3 amino acids: CASSLAKGINYNEQFF. The CDR3 DNA follows: TGTGCCAGCAGCTTAGCGAAGGGAATTAACTACAATGAGCAGTTCTTC.

There are many counts of this clonotype. The rearrangement uses TRBV4-2 and TRBJ1-2; D is undetermined. The V end was cut by 0 bases, the J end by 6 bases, with 17 bases between. Germline V gene sequence: CDR1 LGHNA, CDR2 YNFKEQ. The CDR3 runs 16 residues. The CDR3 coding sequence is TGTGCCAGCAGCCAAGATCAGAGCCGGATTAGAGATGGCTACACCTTC. Translated, it gives CASSQDQSRIRDGYTF.